The sequence of this TCR beta chain was determined in a study of T cell changes during pregnancy in multiple sclerosis. Germline V gene lookup returns CDR1 LGHNA and CDR2 YSLEER. Trimming took 3 bases from V and 2 from J; bases not matched to a gene: 10. The CDR3 runs 17 residues. Generated by immunoSEQ multiplex PCR, the TCRdb table keeps only in-frame clones and is missing some. The sample yields 40,000 or so clones, approximately 94% seen once. The chain links TRBV4-3 to TRBJ2-7; 10 bases agree with TRBD1. The source was peripheral blood, collected before pregnancy. The clonotype comes from a female donor with multiple sclerosis, enrolled in a pregnancy study. The CDR3 sequence is CASSQVAGQGFPYEQYF. DNA of the CDR3: TGCGCCAGCAGCCAGGTAGCGGGACAGGGGTTTCCCTACGAGCAGTACTTC.